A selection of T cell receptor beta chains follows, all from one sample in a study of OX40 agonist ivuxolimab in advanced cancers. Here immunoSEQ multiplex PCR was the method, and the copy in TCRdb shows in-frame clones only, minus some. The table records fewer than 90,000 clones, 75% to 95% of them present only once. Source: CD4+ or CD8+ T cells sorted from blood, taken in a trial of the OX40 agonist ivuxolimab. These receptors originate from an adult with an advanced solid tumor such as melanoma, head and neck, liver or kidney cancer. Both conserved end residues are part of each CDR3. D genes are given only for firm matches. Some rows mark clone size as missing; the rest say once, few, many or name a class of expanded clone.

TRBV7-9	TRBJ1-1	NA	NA	TGTGCCAGCAGCCCGATAGTCCTGAGGACTGAAGCTTTCTTT	CASSPIVLRTEAFF
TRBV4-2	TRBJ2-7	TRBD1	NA	TGTGCCAGCAGCCAAGGACAGGGGGCCTACGAGCAGTACTTC	CASSQGQGAYEQYF
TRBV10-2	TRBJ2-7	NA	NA	TGCGCCAGCCGTGACCCAGTGCCCCCTGCCCAAAAACAGGGGAGGGCCTACGAGCAGTACTTC	CASRDPVPPAQKQGRAYEQYF
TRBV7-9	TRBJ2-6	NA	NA	TGTGCCAGCAGCCCAACGTCTGGGGCCAACGTCCTGACTTTC	CASSPTSGANVLTF
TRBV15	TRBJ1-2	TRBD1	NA	TGTGCCACCAGCAGAACCGTTCTACAGGGGGCTTTGGGCTACACCTTC	CATSRTVLQGALGYTF
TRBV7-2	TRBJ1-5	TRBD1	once	TGTGCCAGCAGCTCCGGACAGGGAACAGGACAGCCCCAGCATTTT	CASSSGQGTGQPQHF
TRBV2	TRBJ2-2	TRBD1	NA	TGTGCCAGCAGTGCAGGGACAGCCGGGGAGCTGTTTTTT	CASSAGTAGELFF
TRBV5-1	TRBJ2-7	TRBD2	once	TGCGCCAGCAGCCCGGTCGGGACTAGCTCCTACGAGCAGTACTTC	CASSPVGTSSYEQYF
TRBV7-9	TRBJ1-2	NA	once	TGTGCCAGCAGCCCCTACGGGACAAAAAACTATGGCTACACCTTC	CASSPYGTKNYGYTF
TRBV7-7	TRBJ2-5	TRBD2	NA	TGTGCTAGCAGCCCCGGACTAGCGGGGGGAGAGACCCAGTACTTC	CASSPGLAGGETQYF
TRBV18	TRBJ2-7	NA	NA	TGTGCCAGCTCACCGCCGTACAGGGCCACCTCCTACGAGCAGTACTTC	CASSPPYRATSYEQYF
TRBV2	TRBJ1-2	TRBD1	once	TGTGCCAGCAGGGTCGGACAGGGTCTATGGTATGGCTACACCTTC	CASRVGQGLWYGYTF
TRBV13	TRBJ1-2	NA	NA	TGTGCCAGCAGCCGGACCGGGACCGCCCCCTATGGCTACACCTTC	CASSRTGTAPYGYTF
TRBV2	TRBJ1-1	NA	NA	TGTGCCAGCGGGGACGGCCTCATGAACACTGAAGCTTTCTTT	CASGDGLMNTEAFF
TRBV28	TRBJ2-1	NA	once	TGTGCCAGCAGACACGCTACGTCGCGTGAGCAGTTCTTC	CASRHATSREQFF
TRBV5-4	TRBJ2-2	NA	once	TGTGCCAGCAGCTTGGGGACGGGGAACACCGGGGAGCTGTTTTTT	CASSLGTGNTGELFF
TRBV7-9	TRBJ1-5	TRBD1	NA	TGTGCCAGCAGCTTAGGACAGGGGGGAGGTCAGCCCCAGCATTTT	CASSLGQGGGQPQHF
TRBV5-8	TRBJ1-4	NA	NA	TGTGCCAGCAGCTTGGACTCCGGCATAGAAAAACTGTTTTTT	CASSLDSGIEKLFF
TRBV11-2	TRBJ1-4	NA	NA	TGTGCCAGCAGCTCCCGGACAGCAACTAATGAAAAACTGTTTTTT	CASSSRTATNEKLFF
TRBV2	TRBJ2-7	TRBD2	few	TGTGCCAGCAGAGAACTAGCGGGAGCGACATACGAGCAGTACTTC	CASRELAGATYEQYF
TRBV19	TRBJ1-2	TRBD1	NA	TGTGCCAGTAGTACCACGACCGGGACAGCCTATGGCTACACCTTC	CASSTTTGTAYGYTF
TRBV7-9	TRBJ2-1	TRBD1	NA	TGTGCCAGCAGCCCGCAACAGGGGGTGCCCCTATACAATGAGCAGTTCTTC	CASSPQQGVPLYNEQFF
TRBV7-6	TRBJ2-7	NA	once	TGTGCCAGCAGCTTAGAGCAGGGGCTAGGCTACGAGCAGTACTTC	CASSLEQGLGYEQYF
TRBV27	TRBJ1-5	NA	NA	TGTGCCAGCATCAGGCGCCAGGGTTCGGGCAATCAGCCCCAGCATTTT	CASIRRQGSGNQPQHF
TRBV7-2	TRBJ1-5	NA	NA	TGTGCCAGCAGCCCGAGTAGCAATCAGCCCCAGCATTTT	CASSPSSNQPQHF
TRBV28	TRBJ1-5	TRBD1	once	TGTGCCAGCAGCCGAACAGGGGGCGCGGGCAATCAGCCCCAGCATTTT	CASSRTGGAGNQPQHF
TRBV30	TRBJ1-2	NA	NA	TGTGCCTGGAGTCGACCTAACTATGGCTACACCTTC	CAWSRPNYGYTF
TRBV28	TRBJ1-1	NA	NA	TGTGCCAGCAGTTTATACGGGAACACTGAAGCTTTCTTT	CASSLYGNTEAFF
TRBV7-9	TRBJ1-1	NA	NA	TGTGCCAGCAGCTTATATGGCGGGGGGAACACTGAAGCTTTCTTT	CASSLYGGGNTEAFF
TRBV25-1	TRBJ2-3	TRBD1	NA	TGTGCCAGCAGGCATGGGACAGGGCAAGATACGCAGTATTTT	CASRHGTGQDTQYF
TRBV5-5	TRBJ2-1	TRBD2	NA	TGTGCCAGCAGCATAGGGACTAGCGGGAGTGTCGATGAGCAGTTCTTC	CASSIGTSGSVDEQFF
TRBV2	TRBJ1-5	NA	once	TGTGCCAGCAGTGCAGGGGTAGGAAGCAATCAGCCCCAGCATTTT	CASSAGVGSNQPQHF
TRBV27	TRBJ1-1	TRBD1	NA	TGTGCCAGCAGTCCTGGACAGGGCTTTATGAACACTGAAGCTTTCTTT	CASSPGQGFMNTEAFF
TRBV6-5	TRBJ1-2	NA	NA	TGTGCCGCCTTGACCGTACCCTATGGCTACACCTTC	CAALTVPYGYTF
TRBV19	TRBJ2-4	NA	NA	TGTGCCAGTAGTATCGCGGGGTTAGCCAAAAACATTCAGTACTTC	CASSIAGLAKNIQYF
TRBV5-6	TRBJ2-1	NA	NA	TGTGCCAGCAGCCTGGGACACTCGGCGGGAGCCCGGATCTTC	CASSLGHSAGARIF
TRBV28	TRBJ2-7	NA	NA	TGTGCCAGCAGTACCTTCGGGGTTCCCTCCTACGAGCAGTACTTC	CASSTFGVPSYEQYF
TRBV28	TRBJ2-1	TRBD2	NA	TGTGCCAGCAGTCCCCCCAAGCGGGGCGAGCAGTTCTTC	CASSPPKRGEQFF
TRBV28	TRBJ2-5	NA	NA	TGTGCCAGCAGTTTGGTTGGGTCTCGGGAGACCCAGTACTTC	CASSLVGSRETQYF
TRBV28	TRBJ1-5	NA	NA	TGTGCCAACAACATCCCGACATACACGGGCAATCAGCCCCAGCATTTT	CANNIPTYTGNQPQHF
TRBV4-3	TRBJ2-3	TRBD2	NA	TGCGCCAGCAGCCAGACTAGCGGGAGCACAGATACGCAGTATTTT	CASSQTSGSTDTQYF
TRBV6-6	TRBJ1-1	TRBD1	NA	TGTGCCAGCAGTTGGGACAGCCTTAACACTGAAGCTTTCTTT	CASSWDSLNTEAFF
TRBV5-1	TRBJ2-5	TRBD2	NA	TGCGCCAGCAGCTTGGCGGGGGGGCGAGAAGAGACCCAGTACTTC	CASSLAGGREETQYF
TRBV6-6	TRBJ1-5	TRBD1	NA	TGTGCCAGCAGTCGACAGGGGAATCAGCCCCAGCATTTT	CASSRQGNQPQHF
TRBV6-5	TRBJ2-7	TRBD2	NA	TGTGCCAGCAGGCAGACTAGCGGGAGGCCTTACGAGCAGTACTTC	CASRQTSGRPYEQYF
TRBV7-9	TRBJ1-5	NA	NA	TGTGCCAGCAGCCCCCAAGGGGGACCTGGACGCAATCAGCCCCAGCATTTT	CASSPQGGPGRNQPQHF
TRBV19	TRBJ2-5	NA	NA	TGTGCCAGTAGTTCCCGGACCAATCAAGAGACCCAGTACTTC	CASSSRTNQETQYF
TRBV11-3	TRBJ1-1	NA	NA	TGTGCCAGCAGCTTAGAAGTTAACGGACGGATAAATGTGAACACTGAAGCTTTCTTT	CASSLEVNGRINVNTEAFF
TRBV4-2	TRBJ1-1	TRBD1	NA	TGTGCCAGCAGCCATGACAGGGGTACTGAAGCTTTCTTT	CASSHDRGTEAFF
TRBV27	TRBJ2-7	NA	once	TGTGCCAGCAGTTTAAGGGGTTCCTACGAGCAGTACTTC	CASSLRGSYEQYF
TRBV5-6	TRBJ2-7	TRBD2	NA	TGTGCCAGCAGCTTGGATTTAGCGGGAGTCTATGAGCAGTACTTC	CASSLDLAGVYEQYF
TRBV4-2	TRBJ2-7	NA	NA	TGTGCCAGCAGCCCCCAGACTGGAGTTAAGTACGAGCAGTACTTC	CASSPQTGVKYEQYF
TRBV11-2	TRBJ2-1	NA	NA	TGTGCCAGCAGCTTAGATTTGTACAGGGTGGGGGCTGAGCAGTTCTTC	CASSLDLYRVGAEQFF
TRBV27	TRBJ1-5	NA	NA	TGTGCCAGCAGTGGGGGGGGTCGATACCAGCCCCAGCATTTT	CASSGGGRYQPQHF
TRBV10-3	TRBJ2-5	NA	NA	TGTGCCATCAGTGATTTAGGGTCGTTAGAGACCCAGTACTTC	CAISDLGSLETQYF